This T cell receptor beta chain was found in a study of blood T cells in healthy people across ages. Trimming took 10 bases from V and 7 from J, leaving 4 bases between them. The CDR3 spans 8 residues. A second PCR of roughly 7 to 11 cycles used a sample-barcoded 5' primer and a J-beta primer mix. One entry per CDR3 protein results from TCRdb running MiXCR on the 5' RACE reads. The repertoire holds 700,000 to 1,000,000 distinct CDR3 sequences, with under 45% as singletons. This receptor was obtained from a man aged 55 to 69 in good health. The source material was blood. V gene TRBV12-3 or TRBV12-4 combines with J gene TRBJ1-1, with D unresolved. The CDR3 here is CATNEAFF. For the CDR3, the DNA is TGTGCCACCAATGAAGCTTTCTTT.